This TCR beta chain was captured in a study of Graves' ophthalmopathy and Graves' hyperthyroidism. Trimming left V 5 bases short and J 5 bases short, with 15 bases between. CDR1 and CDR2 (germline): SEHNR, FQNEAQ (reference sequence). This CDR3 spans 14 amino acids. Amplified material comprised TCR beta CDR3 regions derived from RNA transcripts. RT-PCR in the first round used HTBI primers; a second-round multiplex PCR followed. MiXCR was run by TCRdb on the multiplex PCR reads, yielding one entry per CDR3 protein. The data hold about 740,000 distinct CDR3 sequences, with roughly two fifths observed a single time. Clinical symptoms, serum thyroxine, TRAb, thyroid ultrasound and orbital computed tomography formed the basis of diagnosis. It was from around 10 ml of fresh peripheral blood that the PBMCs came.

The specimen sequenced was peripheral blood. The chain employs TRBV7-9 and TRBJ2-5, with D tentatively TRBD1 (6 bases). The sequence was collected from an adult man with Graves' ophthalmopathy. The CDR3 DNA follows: TGTGCCAGCAGCATAACACAGGGTATGGAGACCCAGTACTTC. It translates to CASSITQGMETQYF.